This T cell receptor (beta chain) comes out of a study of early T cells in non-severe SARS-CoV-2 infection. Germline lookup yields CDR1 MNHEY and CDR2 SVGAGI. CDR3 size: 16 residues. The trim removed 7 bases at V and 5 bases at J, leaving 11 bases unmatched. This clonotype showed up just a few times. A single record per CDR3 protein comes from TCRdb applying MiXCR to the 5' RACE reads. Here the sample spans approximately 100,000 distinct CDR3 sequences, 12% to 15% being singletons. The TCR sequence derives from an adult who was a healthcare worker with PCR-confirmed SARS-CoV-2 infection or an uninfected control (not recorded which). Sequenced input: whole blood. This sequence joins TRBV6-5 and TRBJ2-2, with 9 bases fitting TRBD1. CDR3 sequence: CASKLGGQGRTGELFF. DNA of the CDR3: TGTGCCAGCAAGTTAGGGGGACAGGGAAGGACCGGGGAGCTGTTTTTT.